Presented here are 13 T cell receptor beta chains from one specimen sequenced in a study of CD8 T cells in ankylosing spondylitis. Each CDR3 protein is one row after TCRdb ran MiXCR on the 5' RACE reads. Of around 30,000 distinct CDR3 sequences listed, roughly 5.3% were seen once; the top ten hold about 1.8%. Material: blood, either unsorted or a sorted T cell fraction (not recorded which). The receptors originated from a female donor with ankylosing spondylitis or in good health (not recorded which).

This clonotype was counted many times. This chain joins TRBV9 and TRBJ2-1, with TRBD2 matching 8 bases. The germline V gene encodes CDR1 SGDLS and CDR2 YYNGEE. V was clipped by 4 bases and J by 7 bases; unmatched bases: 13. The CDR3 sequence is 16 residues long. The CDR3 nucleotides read TGTGCCAGCAGCTCATTCTTCGGGGGGGCCGTAAATGAGCAGTTCTTC. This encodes CASSSFFGGAVNEQFF.

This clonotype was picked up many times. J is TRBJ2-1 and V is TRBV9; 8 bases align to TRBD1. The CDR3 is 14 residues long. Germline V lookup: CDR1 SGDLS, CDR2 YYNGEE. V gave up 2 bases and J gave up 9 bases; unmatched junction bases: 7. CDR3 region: CASSVLTGGTEQFF. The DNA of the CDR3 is TGTGCCAGCAGCGTTTTAACAGGGGGGACTGAGCAGTTCTTC.

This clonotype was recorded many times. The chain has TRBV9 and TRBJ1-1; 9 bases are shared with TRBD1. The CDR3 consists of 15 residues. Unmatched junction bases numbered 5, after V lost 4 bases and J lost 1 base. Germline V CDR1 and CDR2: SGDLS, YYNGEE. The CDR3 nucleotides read TGTGCCAGCAGCCCCGAGGACAGGGGGAACACTGAAGCTTTCTTT. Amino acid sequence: CASSPEDRGNTEAFF.

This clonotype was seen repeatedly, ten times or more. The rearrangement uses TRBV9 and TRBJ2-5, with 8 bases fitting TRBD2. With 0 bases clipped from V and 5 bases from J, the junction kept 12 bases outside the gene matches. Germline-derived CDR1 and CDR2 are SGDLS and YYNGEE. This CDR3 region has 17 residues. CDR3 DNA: TGTGCCAGCAGCGTAGCGGGGGGGGGCAGGGGCTGGGAGACCCAGTACTTC. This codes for CASSVAGGGRGWETQYF.

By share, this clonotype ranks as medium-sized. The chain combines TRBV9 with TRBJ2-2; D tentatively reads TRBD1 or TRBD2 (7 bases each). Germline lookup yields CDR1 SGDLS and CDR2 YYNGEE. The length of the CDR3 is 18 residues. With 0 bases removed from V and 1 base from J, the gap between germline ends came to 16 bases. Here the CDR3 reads CASSVEGGTALNTGELFF. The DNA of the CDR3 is TGTGCCAGCAGCGTAGAGGGGGGGACAGCGCTGAACACCGGGGAGCTGTTTTTT.

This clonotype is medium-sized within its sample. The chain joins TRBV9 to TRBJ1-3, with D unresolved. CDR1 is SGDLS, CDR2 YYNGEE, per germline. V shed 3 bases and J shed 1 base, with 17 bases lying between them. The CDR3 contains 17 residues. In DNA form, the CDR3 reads TGTGCCAGCAGCGCCGAGAGTAGCTCACTTTCTGGAAACACCATATATTTT. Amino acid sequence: CASSAESSSLSGNTIYF.

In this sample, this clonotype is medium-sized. CDR3 protein: CASSPAAGSSETQYF. CDR3 nucleotides: TGTGCCAGCAGCCCGGCAGCGGGGTCGTCAGAGACCCAGTACTTC. The V and J genes are TRBV9 and TRBJ2-5; 7 positions match TRBD2. The CDR3 has 15 amino acids. V shed 4 bases and J 4 bases; nucleotides not matched to a gene: 10. CDR1 and CDR2 (germline): SGDLS, YYNGEE.

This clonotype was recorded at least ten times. The CDR3 DNA reads TGTGCCAGCAGCCGAGGGCCGATTAACAATGAGCAGTTCTTC. This sequence encodes CASSRGPINNEQFF. V usage is TRBV9 and J usage is TRBJ2-1; D might be TRBD2 (5 bases). V lost 4 bases and J 5 bases, leaving 13 bases between the germline ends. The CDR3 is 14 residues long. Germline V lookup: CDR1 SGDLS, CDR2 YYNGEE.

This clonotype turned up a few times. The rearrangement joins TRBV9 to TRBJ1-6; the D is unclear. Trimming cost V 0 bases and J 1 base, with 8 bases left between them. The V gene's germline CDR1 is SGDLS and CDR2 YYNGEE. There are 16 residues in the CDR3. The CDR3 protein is CASSVAWDSYNSPLHF. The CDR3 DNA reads TGTGCCAGCAGCGTAGCTTGGGATTCCTATAATTCACCCCTCCACTTT. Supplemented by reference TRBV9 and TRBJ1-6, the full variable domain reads DSGVTQTPKHLITATGQRVTLRCSPRSGDLSVYWYQQSLDQGLQFLIQYYNGEERAKGNILERFSAQQFPDLHSELNLSSLELGDSALYFCASSVAWDSYNSPLHFGNGTRLTVT.

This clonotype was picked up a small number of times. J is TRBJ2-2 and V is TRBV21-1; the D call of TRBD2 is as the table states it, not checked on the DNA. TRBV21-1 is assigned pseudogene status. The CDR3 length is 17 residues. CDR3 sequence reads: CASSKDSSGGDSGELFF. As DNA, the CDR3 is TGTGCCAGCAGCAAAGACTCTTCGGGAGGGGATTCCGGGGAGCTGTTTTTT.

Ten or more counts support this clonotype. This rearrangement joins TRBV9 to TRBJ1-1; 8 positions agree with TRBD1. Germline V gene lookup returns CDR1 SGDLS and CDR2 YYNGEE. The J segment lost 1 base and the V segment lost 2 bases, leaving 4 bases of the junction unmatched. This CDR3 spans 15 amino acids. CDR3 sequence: CASSVIGTGNTEAFF. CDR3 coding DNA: TGTGCCAGCAGCGTGATCGGGACAGGGAACACTGAAGCTTTCTTT.

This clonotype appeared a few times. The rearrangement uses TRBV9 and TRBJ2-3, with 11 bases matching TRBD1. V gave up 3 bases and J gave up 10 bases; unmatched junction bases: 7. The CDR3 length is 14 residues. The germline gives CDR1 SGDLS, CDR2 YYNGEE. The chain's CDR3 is CASSAGQGAQPQYF. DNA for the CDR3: TGTGCCAGCAGCGCAGGACAGGGGGCCCAACCGCAGTATTTT.

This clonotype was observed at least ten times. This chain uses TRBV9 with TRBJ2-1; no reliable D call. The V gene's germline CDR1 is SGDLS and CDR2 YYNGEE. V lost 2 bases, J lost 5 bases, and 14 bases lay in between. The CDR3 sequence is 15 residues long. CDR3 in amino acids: CASSVDRGNHNEQFF. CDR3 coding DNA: TGTGCCAGCAGCGTTGATCGTGGCAACCACAATGAGCAGTTCTTC.